These T cell receptor beta chains were read from a single sample in a study of shared clonotypes between healthy human individuals. The data were produced by immunoSEQ multiplex PCR, yet TCRdb's version contains in-frame clones alone and is incomplete. Of roughly 650,000 clones listed, around 96% are singletons. Sequencing input: naive CD8+ T cells sorted from blood. Receptor source: a woman in her 30s in good health. Both conserved end residues are part of each CDR3. D genes are given only for firm matches. A clone size is listed for some rows: how often the clone was seen (once, few, many), or a class if it is expanded.

clone_size: -; d_call: -; v_call: TRBV28; j_call: TRBJ1-5; cdr3_nt: TGTGCCAGCAGTGACGGACGGCCGACCCCTAATCAGCCCCAGCATTTT; cdr3_aa: CASSDGRPTPNQPQHF
clone_size: once; d_call: TRBD2; v_call: TRBV29-1; j_call: TRBJ2-1; cdr3_nt: TGCAGCGTTGACTCTACCCTAGCGGGAGGCTCCTACAATGAGCAGTTCTTC; cdr3_aa: CSVDSTLAGGSYNEQFF
clone_size: -; d_call: -; v_call: TRBV7-9; j_call: TRBJ2-3; cdr3_nt: TGTGCCAGCAGCTCTGCCGAGCGGGTCACAGATACGCAGTATTTT; cdr3_aa: CASSSAERVTDTQYF
clone_size: -; d_call: -; v_call: TRBV10-2; j_call: TRBJ1-2; cdr3_nt: TGCGCCAGCAGTGTGGGTCCTAGCTACACCTTC; cdr3_aa: CASSVGPSYTF
clone_size: -; d_call: -; v_call: TRBV6-5; j_call: TRBJ2-7; cdr3_nt: TGTGCCAGCAGCTACGGCGGGCCCCCCTCCTACGAGCAGTACTTC; cdr3_aa: CASSYGGPPSYEQYF
clone_size: -; d_call: -; v_call: TRBV27; j_call: TRBJ1-2; cdr3_nt: TGTGCCAGCAGTCCAGGGCCAATTAACTATGGCTACACCTTC; cdr3_aa: CASSPGPINYGYTF
clone_size: -; d_call: TRBD2; v_call: TRBV27; j_call: TRBJ2-7; cdr3_nt: TGTGCCAGCAGTTTAGTGGGAGGGAACTACGAGCAGTACTTC; cdr3_aa: CASSLVGGNYEQYF
clone_size: -; d_call: TRBD2; v_call: TRBV6-5; j_call: TRBJ2-3; cdr3_nt: TGTGCCAGCAGTGGCACCGGGACTAGCGCTACGCAGTATTTT; cdr3_aa: CASSGTGTSATQYF
clone_size: once; d_call: TRBD2; v_call: TRBV5-1; j_call: TRBJ2-1; cdr3_nt: TGCGCCAGCAGCTTGGGGGCGTTAGCGGGAGTTTATGGGGACAATGAGCAGTTCTTC; cdr3_aa: CASSLGALAGVYGDNEQFF
clone_size: -; d_call: -; v_call: TRBV27; j_call: TRBJ2-2; cdr3_nt: TGTGCCAGCAGTTTAACAGGGGAGGCCGGGGAGCTGTTTTTT; cdr3_aa: CASSLTGEAGELFF
clone_size: -; d_call: -; v_call: TRBV2; j_call: TRBJ1-5; cdr3_nt: TGTGCCAGCAGTGCCGACAGGTTCGGTGGCAATCAGCCCCAGCATTTT; cdr3_aa: CASSADRFGGNQPQHF
clone_size: -; d_call: TRBD2; v_call: TRBV28; j_call: TRBJ2-5; cdr3_nt: TGTGCCAGCAGCCATGGACTAGCGGGAGTCCGGACCCAGTACTTC; cdr3_aa: CASSHGLAGVRTQYF
clone_size: -; d_call: -; v_call: TRBV27; j_call: TRBJ1-1; cdr3_nt: TGTGCCAGCAGTACGGGGGTATGGACTGAAGCTTTCTTT; cdr3_aa: CASSTGVWTEAFF
clone_size: -; d_call: -; v_call: TRBV27; j_call: TRBJ2-7; cdr3_nt: TGTGCCAGCAGTTTCGGCACCGTCTACGAGCAGTACTTC; cdr3_aa: CASSFGTVYEQYF
clone_size: -; d_call: TRBD1; v_call: TRBV19; j_call: TRBJ2-3; cdr3_nt: TGTGCCAGTAGTGCGGGACAGGGTAGCACAGATACGCAGTATTTT; cdr3_aa: CASSAGQGSTDTQYF
clone_size: -; d_call: TRBD2; v_call: TRBV5-6; j_call: TRBJ2-7; cdr3_nt: TGTGCCAGCAGCGGGACTAGCGGGAGGGTCTACGAGCAGTACTTC; cdr3_aa: CASSGTSGRVYEQYF
clone_size: -; d_call: -; v_call: TRBV30; j_call: TRBJ2-7; cdr3_nt: TGTGCCTGGAGTGACACATTCTACGAGCAGTACTTC; cdr3_aa: CAWSDTFYEQYF
clone_size: -; d_call: -; v_call: TRBV6-5; j_call: TRBJ2-5; cdr3_nt: TGTGCCAGCAGTTACCGCGACAGCCACCAAGAGACCCAGTACTTC; cdr3_aa: CASSYRDSHQETQYF
clone_size: -; d_call: -; v_call: TRBV27; j_call: TRBJ1-4; cdr3_nt: TGTGCCAGCAGTTTATCGCCCCCCCGGGACAATGAAAAACTGTTTTTT; cdr3_aa: CASSLSPPRDNEKLFF
clone_size: -; d_call: -; v_call: TRBV7-9; j_call: TRBJ1-4; cdr3_nt: TGTGCCATAGCCCCTCCGGGGTTTGCTAATGAAAAACTGTTTTTT; cdr3_aa: CAIAPPGFANEKLFF
clone_size: -; d_call: TRBD1; v_call: TRBV7-9; j_call: TRBJ2-4; cdr3_nt: TGTGCCAGCAGTGGACAGGGAGTGGACATTCAGTACTTC; cdr3_aa: CASSGQGVDIQYF
clone_size: -; d_call: -; v_call: TRBV7-9; j_call: TRBJ2-7; cdr3_nt: TGTGCCAGCAGCCCCGGTGGGGGGTTCACATACGAGCAGTACTTC; cdr3_aa: CASSPGGGFTYEQYF
clone_size: -; d_call: -; v_call: TRBV29-1; j_call: TRBJ2-7; cdr3_nt: TGCAGCGTTGCTAACTACGAGCAGTACTTC; cdr3_aa: CSVANYEQYF
clone_size: -; d_call: TRBD1; v_call: TRBV5-6; j_call: TRBJ1-5; cdr3_nt: TGTGCCAGCAGCGGGACAGGGGAAAATCAGCCCCAGCATTTT; cdr3_aa: CASSGTGENQPQHF
clone_size: -; d_call: -; v_call: TRBV7-8; j_call: TRBJ2-2; cdr3_nt: TGTGCCAGCAGCTTGTTAAACACCGGGGAGCTGTTTTTT; cdr3_aa: CASSLLNTGELFF
clone_size: -; d_call: TRBD1; v_call: TRBV25-1; j_call: TRBJ2-1; cdr3_nt: TGTGCCAGCAGTGCAATCGAACAGGGGAACAATGAGCAGTTCTTC; cdr3_aa: CASSAIEQGNNEQFF
clone_size: -; d_call: TRBD2; v_call: TRBV13; j_call: TRBJ2-7; cdr3_nt: TGTGCCTCGGGGGAGCATTCCCGACTAGCGGGAGGTTACGAGCAGTACTTC; cdr3_aa: CASGEHSRLAGGYEQYF
clone_size: -; d_call: -; v_call: TRBV7-6; j_call: TRBJ2-1; cdr3_nt: TGTGCCAGCAGCTTCCAAGAGGGAGAAAATGAGCAGTTCTTC; cdr3_aa: CASSFQEGENEQFF
clone_size: -; d_call: -; v_call: TRBV29-1; j_call: TRBJ2-7; cdr3_nt: TGCAGCGTCTACCTTCGGGATTCTTCCTACGAGCAGTACTTC; cdr3_aa: CSVYLRDSSYEQYF
clone_size: -; d_call: -; v_call: TRBV9; j_call: TRBJ2-5; cdr3_nt: TGTGCCAGCACCCAGCGTGTTGGGTCTCAAGAGACCCAGTACTTC; cdr3_aa: CASTQRVGSQETQYF
clone_size: -; d_call: -; v_call: TRBV12-5; j_call: TRBJ2-3; cdr3_nt: TGTGCTAGTGTTCCCCCCCTTAGAGGGATCACAGATACGCAGTATTTT; cdr3_aa: CASVPPLRGITDTQYF